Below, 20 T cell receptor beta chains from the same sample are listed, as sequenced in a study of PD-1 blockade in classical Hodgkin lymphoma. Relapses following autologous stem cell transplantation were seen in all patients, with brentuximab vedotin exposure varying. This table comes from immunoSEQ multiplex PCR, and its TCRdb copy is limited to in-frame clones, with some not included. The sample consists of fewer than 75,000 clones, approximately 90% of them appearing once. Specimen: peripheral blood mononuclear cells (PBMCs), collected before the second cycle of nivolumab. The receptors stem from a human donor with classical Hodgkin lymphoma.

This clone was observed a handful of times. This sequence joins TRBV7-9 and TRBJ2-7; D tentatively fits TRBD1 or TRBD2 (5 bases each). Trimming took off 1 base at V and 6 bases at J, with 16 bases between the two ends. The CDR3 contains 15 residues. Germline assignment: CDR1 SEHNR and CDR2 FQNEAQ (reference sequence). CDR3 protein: CASSLGQGVVLEQYF. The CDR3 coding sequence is TGTGCCAGCAGCTTAGGGCAGGGAGTGGTCCTCGAGCAGTACTTC.

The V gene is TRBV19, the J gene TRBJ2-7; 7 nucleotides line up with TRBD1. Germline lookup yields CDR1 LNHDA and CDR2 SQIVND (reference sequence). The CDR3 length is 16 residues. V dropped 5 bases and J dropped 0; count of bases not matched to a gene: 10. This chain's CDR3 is CASSPWTGYSSYEQYF. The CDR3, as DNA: TGTGCCAGTAGTCCGTGGACAGGCTATTCCTCCTACGAGCAGTACTTC.

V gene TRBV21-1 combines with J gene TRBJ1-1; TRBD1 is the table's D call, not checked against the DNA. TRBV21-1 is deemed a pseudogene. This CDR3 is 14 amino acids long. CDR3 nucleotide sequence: TGTGCCAGCACCGGTATCAGGGAGAACACTGAAGCTTTCTTT. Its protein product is CASTGIRENTEAFF.

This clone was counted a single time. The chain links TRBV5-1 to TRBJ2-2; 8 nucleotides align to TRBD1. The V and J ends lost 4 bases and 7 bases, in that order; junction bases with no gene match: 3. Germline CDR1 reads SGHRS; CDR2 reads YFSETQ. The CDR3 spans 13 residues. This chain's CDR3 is CASSQGAGGELFF. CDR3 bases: TGCGCCAGCAGCCAGGGGGCCGGCGGGGAGCTGTTTTTT.

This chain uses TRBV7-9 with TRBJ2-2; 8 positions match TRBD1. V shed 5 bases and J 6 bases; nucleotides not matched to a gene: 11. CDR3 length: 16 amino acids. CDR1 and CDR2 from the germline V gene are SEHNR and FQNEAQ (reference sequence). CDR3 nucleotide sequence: TGTGCCAGCAGCGGTCCCGGACAGGGTGCCCCCGGGGAGCTGTTTTTT. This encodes CASSGPGQGAPGELFF. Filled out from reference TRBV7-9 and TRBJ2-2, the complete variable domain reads DTGVSQNPRHKITKRGQNVTFRCDPISEHNRLYWYRQTLGQGPEFLTYFQNEAQLEKSRLLSDRFSAERPKGSFSTLEIQRTEQGDSAMYLCASSGPGQGAPGELFFGEGSRLTVL.

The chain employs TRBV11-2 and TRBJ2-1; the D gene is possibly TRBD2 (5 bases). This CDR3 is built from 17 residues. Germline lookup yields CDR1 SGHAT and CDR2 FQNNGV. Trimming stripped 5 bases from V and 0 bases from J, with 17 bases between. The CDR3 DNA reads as TGTGCCAGCAGCATCGCTTCCGGGATTAGCTCCTACAATGAGCAGTTCTTC. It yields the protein CASSIASGISSYNEQFF. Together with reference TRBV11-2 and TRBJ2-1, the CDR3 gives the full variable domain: EAGVAQSPRYKIIEKRQSVAFWCNPISGHATLYWYQQILGQGPKLLIQFQNNGVVDDSQLPKDRFSAERLKGVDSTLKIQPAKLEDSAVYLCASSIASGISSYNEQFFGPGTRLTVL.

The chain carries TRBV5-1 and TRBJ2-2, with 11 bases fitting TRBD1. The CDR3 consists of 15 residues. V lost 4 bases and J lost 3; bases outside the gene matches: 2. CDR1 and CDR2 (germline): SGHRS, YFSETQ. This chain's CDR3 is CASSTGQGDTGELFF. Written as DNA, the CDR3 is TGCGCCAGCAGCACGGGACAGGGGGACACCGGGGAGCTGTTTTTT. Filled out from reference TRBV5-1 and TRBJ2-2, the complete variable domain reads KAGVTQTPRYLIKTRGQQVTLSCSPISGHRSVSWYQQTPGQGLQFLFEYFSETQRNKGNFPGRFSGRQFSNSRSEMNVSTLELGDSALYLCASSTGQGDTGELFFGEGSRLTVL.

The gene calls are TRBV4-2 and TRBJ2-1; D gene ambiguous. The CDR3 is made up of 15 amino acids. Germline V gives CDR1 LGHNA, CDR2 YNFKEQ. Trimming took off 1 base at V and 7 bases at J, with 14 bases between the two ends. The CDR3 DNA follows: TGTGCCAGCAGCCAAGGGAAAGACCTCCGGAATGAGCAGTTCTTC. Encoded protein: CASSQGKDLRNEQFF.

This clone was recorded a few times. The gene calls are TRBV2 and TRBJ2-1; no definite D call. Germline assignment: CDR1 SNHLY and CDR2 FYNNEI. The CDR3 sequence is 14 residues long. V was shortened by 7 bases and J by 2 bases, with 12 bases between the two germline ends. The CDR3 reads CASTDLPAYNEQFF. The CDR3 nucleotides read TGTGCCAGCACAGACCTCCCCGCCTACAATGAGCAGTTCTTC.

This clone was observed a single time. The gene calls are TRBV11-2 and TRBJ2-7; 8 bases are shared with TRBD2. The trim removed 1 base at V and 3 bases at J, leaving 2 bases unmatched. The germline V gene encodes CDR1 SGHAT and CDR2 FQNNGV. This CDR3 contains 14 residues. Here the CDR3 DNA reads TGTGCCAGCAGCTTAGGTCTAGCGGGCTACGAGCAGTACTTC. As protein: CASSLGLAGYEQYF. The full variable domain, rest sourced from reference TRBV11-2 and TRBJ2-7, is EAGVAQSPRYKIIEKRQSVAFWCNPISGHATLYWYQQILGQGPKLLIQFQNNGVVDDSQLPKDRFSAERLKGVDSTLKIQPAKLEDSAVYLCASSLGLAGYEQYFGPGTRLTVT.

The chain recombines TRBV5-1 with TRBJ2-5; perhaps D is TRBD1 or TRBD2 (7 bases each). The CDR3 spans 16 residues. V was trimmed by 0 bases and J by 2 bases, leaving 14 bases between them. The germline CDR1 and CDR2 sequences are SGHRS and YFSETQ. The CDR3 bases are TGCGCCAGCAGCTTGGGGGGCAGGGGGGGTCAAGAGACCCAGTACTTC. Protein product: CASSLGGRGGQETQYF.

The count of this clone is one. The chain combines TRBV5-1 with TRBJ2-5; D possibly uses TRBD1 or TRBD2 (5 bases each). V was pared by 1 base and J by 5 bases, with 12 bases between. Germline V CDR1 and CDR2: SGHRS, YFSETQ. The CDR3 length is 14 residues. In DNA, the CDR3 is TGCGCCAGCAGCTTGCCTGGGACGGGGGAGACCCAGTACTTC. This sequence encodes CASSLPGTGETQYF.

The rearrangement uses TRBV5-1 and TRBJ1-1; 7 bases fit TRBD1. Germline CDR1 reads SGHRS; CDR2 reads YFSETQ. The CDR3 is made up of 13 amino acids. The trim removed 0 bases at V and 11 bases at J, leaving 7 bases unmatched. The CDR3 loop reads CASSLGPDRDAFF. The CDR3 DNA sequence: TGCGCCAGCAGCTTGGGGCCTGACAGGGACGCTTTCTTT.

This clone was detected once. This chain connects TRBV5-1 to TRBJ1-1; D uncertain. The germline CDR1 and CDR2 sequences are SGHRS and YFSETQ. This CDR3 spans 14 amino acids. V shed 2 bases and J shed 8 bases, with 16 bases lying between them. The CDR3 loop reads CASSFLSSDGEAFF. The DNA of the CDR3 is TGCGCCAGCAGCTTTCTGTCGTCGGACGGGGAAGCTTTCTTT.

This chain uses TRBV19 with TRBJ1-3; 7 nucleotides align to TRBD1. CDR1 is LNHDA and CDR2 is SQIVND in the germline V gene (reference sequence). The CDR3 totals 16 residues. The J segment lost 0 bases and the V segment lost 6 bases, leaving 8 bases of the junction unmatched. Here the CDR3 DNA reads TGTGCCAGTAGCTCGGGACAGCCGTTCTCTGGAAACACCATATATTTT. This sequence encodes CASSSGQPFSGNTIYF.

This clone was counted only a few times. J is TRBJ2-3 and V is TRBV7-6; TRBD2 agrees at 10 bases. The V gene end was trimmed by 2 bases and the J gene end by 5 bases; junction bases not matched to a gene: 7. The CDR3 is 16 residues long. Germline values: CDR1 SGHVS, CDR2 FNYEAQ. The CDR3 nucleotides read TGTGCCAGCAGCTTAAGATCGGGACTAGCGCTAGATACGCAGTATTTT. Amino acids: CASSLRSGLALDTQYF.

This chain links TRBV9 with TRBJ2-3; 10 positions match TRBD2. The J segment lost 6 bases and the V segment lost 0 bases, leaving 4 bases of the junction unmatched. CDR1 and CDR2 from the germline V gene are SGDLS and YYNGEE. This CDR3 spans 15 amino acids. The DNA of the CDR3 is TGTGCCAGCAGCGTAGGGTTAGCGGGGGGTGATACGCAGTATTTT. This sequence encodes CASSVGLAGGDTQYF.

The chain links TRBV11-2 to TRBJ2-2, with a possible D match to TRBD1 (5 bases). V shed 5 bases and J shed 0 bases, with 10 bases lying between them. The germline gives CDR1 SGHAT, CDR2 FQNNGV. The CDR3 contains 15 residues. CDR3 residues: CASSITGSNTGELFF. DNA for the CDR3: TGTGCCAGCAGCATAACAGGATCGAACACCGGGGAGCTGTTTTTT.

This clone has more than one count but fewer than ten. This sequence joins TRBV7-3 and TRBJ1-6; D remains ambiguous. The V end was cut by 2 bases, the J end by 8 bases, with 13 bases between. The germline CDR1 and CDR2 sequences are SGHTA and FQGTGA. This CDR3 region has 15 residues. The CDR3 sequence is CASSLRRSVDSPLHF. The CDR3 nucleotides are TGTGCCAGCAGCTTACGGAGGAGTGTTGATTCACCCCTCCACTTT. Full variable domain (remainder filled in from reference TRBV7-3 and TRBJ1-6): GAGVSQTPSNKVTEKGKYVELRCDPISGHTALYWYRQSLGQGPEFLIYFQGTGAADDSGLPNDRFFAVRPEGSVSTLKIQRTERGDSAVYLCASSLRRSVDSPLHFGNGTRLTVT.

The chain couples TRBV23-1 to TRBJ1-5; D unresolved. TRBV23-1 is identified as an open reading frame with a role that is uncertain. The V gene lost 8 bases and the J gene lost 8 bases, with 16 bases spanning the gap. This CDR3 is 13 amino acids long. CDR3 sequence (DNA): TGCGCCAGCGAGCTCGGTGCAAATGAGCCCCAGCATTTT. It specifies CASELGANEPQHF.